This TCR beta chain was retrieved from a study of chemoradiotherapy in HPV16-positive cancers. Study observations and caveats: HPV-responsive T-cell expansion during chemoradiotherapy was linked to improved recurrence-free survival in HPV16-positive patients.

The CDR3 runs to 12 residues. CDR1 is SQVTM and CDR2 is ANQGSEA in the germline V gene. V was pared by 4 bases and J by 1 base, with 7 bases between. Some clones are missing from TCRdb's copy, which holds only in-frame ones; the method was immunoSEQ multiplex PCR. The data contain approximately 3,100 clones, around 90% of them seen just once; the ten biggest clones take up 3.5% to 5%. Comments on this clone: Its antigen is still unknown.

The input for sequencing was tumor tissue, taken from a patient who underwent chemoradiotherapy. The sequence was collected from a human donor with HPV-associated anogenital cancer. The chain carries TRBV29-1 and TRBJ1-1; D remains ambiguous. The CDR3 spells CSVVPGNTEAFF. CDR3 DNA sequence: TGCAGCGTTGTTCCAGGGAACACTGAAGCTTTCTTT.